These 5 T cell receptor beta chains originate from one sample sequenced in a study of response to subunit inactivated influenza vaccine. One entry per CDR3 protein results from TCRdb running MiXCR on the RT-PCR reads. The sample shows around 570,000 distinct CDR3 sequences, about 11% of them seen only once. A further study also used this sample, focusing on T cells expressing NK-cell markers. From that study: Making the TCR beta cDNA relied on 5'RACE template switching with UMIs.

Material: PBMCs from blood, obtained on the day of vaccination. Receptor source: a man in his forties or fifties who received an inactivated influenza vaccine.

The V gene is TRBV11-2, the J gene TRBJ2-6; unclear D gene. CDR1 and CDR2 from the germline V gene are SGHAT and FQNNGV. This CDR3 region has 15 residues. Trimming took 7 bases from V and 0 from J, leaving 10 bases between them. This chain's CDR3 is CASTPKYSGANVLTF. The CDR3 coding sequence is TGTGCCAGCACCCCCAAGTACTCTGGGGCCAACGTCCTGACTTTC.

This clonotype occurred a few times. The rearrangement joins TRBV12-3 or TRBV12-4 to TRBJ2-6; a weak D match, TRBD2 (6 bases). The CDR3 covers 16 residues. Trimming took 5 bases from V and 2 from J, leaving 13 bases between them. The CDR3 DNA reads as TGTGCCAGCAGTCCACCGTCGGGAGCTGGGGCCAACGTCCTGACTTTC. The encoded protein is CASSPPSGAGANVLTF.

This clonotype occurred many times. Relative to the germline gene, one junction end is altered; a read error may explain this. In nucleotides, the CDR3 is TGTGCCAGCAGTTTAACAGGGGCGAACACTGAAGCTTTCTTT. It translates to CASSLTGANTEAFF. The chain has TRBV5-1 and TRBJ1-1; 7 bases map to TRBD1. CDR1 and CDR2 from the germline V gene are SGHRS and YFSETQ. There are 14 residues in the CDR3.

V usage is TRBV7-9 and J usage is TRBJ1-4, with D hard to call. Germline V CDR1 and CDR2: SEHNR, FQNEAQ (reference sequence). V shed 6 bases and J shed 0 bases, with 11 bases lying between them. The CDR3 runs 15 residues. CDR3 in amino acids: CASSDVPATNEKLFF. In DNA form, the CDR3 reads TGTGCCAGCAGTGATGTACCTGCAACTAATGAAAAACTGTTTTTT.

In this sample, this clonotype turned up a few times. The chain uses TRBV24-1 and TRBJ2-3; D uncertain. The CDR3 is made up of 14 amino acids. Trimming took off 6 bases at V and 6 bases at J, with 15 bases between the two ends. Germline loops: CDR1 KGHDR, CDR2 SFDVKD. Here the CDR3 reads CATSLSTNWDTQYF. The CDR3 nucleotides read TGTGCCACCAGTTTGTCCACCAATTGGGATACGCAGTATTTT.